The present entry profiles one T cell receptor beta chain with its context. Its antigen remains unknown. This CDR3 comprises 13 residues. The DNA is not on file. Germline loops: CDR1 SGHTA, CDR2 FQGNSA. These data are taken from a study of synovial regulatory T cells in juvenile arthritis. Study background: Treatments: three naive, several methotrexate, one methotrexate plus infliximab, one unknown. The study's findings and limits: Across patients, iaTreg TCR repertoires were mostly private, partly shared with synovial Teff and blood CPL. Inflammation-associated Treg cells in blood had less TCR diversity than the remaining blood Treg cells.

iaTreg cells were HLA-DR+ Treg cells. Median disease duration was approximately seven years, range 0.2-19.1. Clones were read by immunoSEQ multiplex PCR, and TCRdb kept only the in-frame ones, dropping some. Here the sample table reports around 9,500 clones. The sequencing sample was made of Treg cells from blood. As for subset: HLA-DR+ inflammation-associated blood Treg cells. The V gene is TRBV7-2, the J gene TRBJ1-2; the D gene TCRdb calls, TRBD1, cannot be checked with no DNA. The sequence derives from a donor younger than 35 with juvenile idiopathic arthritis. The CDR3 protein is CASSSGQGAGYTF.